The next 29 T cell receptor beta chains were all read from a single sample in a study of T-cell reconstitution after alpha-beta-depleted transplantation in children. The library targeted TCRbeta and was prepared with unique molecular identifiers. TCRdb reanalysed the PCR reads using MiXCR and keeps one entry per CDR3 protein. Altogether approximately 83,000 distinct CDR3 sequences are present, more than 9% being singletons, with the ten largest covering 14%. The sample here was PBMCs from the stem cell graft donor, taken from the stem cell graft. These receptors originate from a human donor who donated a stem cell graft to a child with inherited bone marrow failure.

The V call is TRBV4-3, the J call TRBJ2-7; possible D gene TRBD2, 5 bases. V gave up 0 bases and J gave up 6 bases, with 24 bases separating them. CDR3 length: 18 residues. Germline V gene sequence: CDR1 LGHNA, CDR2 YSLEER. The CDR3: CASSQDRTPPPGFCEQYF. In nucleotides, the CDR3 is TGCGCCAGCAGCCAAGATCGGACTCCTCCTCCGGGTTTCTGCGAGCAGTACTTC.

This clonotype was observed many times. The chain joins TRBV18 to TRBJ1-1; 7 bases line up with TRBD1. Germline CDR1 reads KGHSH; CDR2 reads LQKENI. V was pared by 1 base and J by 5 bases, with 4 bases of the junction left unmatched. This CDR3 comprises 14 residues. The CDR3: CASSPQGTETEAFF. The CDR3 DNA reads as TGTGCCAGCTCACCACAGGGGACAGAGACTGAAGCTTTCTTT.

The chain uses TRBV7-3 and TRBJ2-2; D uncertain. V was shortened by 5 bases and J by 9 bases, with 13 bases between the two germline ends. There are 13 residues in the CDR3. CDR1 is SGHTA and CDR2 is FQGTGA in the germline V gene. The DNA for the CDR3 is TGTGCCAGCAGCCTCACTGGCTCCAGGGAGCTGTTTTTT. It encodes CASSLTGSRELFF. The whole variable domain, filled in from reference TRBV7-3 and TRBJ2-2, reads GAGVSQTPSNKVTEKGKYVELRCDPISGHTALYWYRQSLGQGPEFLIYFQGTGAADDSGLPNDRFFAVRPEGSVSTLKIQRTERGDSAVYLCASSLTGSRELFFGEGSRLTVL.

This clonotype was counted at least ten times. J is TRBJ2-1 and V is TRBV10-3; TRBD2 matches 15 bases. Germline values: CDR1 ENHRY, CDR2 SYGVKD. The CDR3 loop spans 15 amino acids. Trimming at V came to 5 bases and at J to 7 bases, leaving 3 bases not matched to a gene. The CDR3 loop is CAISYGTSGGNEQFF. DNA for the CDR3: TGTGCCATCAGTTACGGGACTAGCGGGGGGAATGAGCAGTTCTTC.

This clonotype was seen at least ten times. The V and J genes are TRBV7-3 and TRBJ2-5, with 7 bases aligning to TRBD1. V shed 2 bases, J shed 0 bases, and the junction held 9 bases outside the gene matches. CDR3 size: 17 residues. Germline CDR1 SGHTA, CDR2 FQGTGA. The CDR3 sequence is CASSLRPGQTDQETQYF. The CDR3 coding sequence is TGTGCCAGCAGCTTACGGCCGGGACAGACCGACCAAGAGACCCAGTACTTC.

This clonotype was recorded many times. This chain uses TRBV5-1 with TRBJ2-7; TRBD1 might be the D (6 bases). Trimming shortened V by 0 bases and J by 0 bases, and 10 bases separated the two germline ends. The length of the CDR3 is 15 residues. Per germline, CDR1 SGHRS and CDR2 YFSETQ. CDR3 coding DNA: TGCGCCAGCAGCTTGGGAGGGGGTCTCTCCTACGAGCAGTACTTC. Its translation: CASSLGGGLSYEQYF.

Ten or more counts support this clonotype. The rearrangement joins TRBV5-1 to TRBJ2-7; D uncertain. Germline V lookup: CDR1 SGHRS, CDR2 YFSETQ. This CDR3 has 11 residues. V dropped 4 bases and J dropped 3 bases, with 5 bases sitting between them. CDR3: CASSVGYEQYF. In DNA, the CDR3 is TGCGCCAGCAGCGTGGGCTACGAGCAGTACTTC.

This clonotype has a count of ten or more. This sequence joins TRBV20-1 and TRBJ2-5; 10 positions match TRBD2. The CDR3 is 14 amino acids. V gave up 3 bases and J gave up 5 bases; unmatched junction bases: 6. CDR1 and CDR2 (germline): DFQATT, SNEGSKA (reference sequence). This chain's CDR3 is CSASPSGGAETQYF. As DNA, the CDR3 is TGCAGTGCTAGTCCAAGCGGGGGGGCGGAGACCCAGTACTTC.

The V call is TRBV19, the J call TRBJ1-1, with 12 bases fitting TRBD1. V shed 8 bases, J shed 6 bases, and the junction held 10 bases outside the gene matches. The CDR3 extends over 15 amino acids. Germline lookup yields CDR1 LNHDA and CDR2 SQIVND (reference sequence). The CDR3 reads CASAGQGAVGAEAFF. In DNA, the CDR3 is TGTGCCAGTGCGGGACAGGGGGCAGTAGGAGCTGAAGCTTTCTTT.

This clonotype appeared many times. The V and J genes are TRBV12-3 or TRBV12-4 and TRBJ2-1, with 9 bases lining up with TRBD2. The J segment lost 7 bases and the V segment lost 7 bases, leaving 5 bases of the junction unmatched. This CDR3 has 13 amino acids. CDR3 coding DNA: TGTGCCAGCACCCCAAGCGGGAGGAATGAGCAGTTCTTC. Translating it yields CASTPSGRNEQFF.

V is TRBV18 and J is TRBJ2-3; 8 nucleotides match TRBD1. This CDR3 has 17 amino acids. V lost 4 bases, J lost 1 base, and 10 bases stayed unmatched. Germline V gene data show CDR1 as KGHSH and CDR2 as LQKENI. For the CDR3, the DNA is TGTGCCAGCTCACTAAAATCCACAGGGGGTCGCACAGATACGCAGTATTTT. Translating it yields CASSLKSTGGRTDTQYF.

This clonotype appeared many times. CDR3: CASSLDRRDTGELFF. In DNA, the CDR3 is TGCGCCAGCAGCTTGGACAGGCGGGACACCGGGGAGCTGTTTTTT. The rearrangement uses TRBV5-1 and TRBJ2-2; D possibly matches TRBD1 or TRBD2 (5 bases each). This CDR3 region has 15 residues. V was trimmed by 0 bases and J by 3 bases, leaving 9 bases between them. Germline loops: CDR1 SGHRS, CDR2 YFSETQ.

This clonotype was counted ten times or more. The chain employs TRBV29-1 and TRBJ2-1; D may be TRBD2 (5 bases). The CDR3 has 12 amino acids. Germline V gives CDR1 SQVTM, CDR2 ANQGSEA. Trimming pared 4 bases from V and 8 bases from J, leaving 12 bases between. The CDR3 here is CSVAVGSDEQFF. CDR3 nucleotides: TGCAGCGTTGCCGTGGGGAGCGATGAGCAGTTCTTC.

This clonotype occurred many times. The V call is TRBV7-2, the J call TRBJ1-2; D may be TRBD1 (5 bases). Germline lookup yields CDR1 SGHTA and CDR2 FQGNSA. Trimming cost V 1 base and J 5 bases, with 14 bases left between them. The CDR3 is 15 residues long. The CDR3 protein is CASSLVGPLGYGYTF. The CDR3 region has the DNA TGTGCCAGCAGCTTAGTGGGACCACTGGGGTATGGCTACACCTTC.

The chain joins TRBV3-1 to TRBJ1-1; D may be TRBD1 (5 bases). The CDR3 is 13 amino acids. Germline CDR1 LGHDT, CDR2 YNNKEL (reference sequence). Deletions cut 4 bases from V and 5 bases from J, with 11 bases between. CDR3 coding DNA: TGTGCCAGCAGCCCCCGGGGGGGGACTGAAGCTTTCTTT. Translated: CASSPRGGTEAFF.

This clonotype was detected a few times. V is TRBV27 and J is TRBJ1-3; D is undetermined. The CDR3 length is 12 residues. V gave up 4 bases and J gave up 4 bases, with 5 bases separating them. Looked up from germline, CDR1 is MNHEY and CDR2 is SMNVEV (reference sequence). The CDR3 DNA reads TGTGCCAGCAGTTCCCCGGGAAACACCATATATTTT. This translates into CASSSPGNTIYF.

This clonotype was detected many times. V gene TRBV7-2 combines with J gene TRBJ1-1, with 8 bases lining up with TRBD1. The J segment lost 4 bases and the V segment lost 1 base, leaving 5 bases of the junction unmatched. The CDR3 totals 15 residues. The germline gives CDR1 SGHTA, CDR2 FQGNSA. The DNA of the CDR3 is TGTGCCAGCAGCTTAGGGACAGGGTCGGTCACTGAAGCTTTCTTT. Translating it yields CASSLGTGSVTEAFF.

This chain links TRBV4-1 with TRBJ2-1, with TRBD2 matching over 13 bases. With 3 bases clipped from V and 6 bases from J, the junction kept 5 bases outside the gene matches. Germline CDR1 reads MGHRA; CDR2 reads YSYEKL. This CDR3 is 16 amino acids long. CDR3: CASSHQLAGGVNEQFF. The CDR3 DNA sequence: TGCGCCAGCAGCCACCAACTAGCGGGGGGGGTCAATGAGCAGTTCTTC.

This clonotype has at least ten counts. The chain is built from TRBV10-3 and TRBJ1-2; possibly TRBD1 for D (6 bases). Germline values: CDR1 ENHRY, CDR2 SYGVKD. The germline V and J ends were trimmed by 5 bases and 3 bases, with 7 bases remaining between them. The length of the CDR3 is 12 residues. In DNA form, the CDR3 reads TGTGCCATCAGTTCAGGGGACTATGGCTACACCTTC. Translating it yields CAISSGDYGYTF.

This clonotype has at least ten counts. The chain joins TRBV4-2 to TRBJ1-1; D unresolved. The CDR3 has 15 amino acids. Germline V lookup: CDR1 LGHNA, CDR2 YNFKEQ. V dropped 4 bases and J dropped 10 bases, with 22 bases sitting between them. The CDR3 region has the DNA TGTGCCAGCAGCCTCTATGACGGACGGAGTCAGTCAGCTTTCTTT. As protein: CASSLYDGRSQSAFF.

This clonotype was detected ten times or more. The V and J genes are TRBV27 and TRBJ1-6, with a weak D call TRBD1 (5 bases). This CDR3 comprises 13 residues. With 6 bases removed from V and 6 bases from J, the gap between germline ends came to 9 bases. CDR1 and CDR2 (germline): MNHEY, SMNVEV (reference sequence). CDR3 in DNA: TGTGCCAGCAGGAGGGGTTTTAATTCACCCCTCCACTTT. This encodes CASRRGFNSPLHF.

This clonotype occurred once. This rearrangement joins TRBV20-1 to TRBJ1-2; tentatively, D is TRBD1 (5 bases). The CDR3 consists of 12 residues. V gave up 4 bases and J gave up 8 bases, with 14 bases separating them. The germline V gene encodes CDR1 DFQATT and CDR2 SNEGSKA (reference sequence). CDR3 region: CSAKGRLGGYTF. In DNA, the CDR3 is TGCAGTGCTAAGGGACGATTAGGAGGCTACACCTTC.

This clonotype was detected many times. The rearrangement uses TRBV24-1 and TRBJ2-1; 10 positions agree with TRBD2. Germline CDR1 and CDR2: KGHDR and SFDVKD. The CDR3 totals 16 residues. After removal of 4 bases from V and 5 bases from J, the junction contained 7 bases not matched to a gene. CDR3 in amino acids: CATSDPTSGANNEQFF. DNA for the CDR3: TGTGCCACCAGTGACCCTACTAGCGGGGCCAACAATGAGCAGTTCTTC.

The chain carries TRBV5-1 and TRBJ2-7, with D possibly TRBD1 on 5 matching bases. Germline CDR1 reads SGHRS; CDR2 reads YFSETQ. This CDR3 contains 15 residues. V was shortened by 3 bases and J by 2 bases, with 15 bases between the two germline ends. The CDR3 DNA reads TGCGCCAGCAGCTCTGGGGCGGCAAATACCTACGAGCAGTACTTC. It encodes CASSSGAANTYEQYF.

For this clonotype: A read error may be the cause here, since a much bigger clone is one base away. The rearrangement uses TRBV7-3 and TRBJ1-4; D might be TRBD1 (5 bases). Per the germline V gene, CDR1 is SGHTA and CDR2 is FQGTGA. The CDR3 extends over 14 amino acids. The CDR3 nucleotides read TGTGCCAGCAGCCCTGGGTTTGGGGCTGAACAACTGTTTTTT. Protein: CASSPGFGAEQLFF.

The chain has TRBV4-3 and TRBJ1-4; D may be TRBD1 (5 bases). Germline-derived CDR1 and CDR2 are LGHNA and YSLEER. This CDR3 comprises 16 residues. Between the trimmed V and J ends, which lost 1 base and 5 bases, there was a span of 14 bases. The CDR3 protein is CASSQVGVGRNEKLFF. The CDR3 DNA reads TGCGCCAGCAGCCAAGTGGGGGTAGGGAGGAATGAAAAACTGTTTTTT.

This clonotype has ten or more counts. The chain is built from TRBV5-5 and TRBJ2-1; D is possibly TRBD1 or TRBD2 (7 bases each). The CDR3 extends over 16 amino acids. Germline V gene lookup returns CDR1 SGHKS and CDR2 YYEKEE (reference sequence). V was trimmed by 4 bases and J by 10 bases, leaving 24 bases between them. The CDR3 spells CASSPGGTVSQAEQFF. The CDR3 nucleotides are TGTGCCAGCAGCCCCGGGGGGACAGTAAGTCAGGCCGAGCAGTTCTTC. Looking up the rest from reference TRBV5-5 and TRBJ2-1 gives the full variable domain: DAGVTQSPTHLIKTRGQQVTLRCSPISGHKSVSWYQQVLGQGPQFIFQYYEKEERGRGNFPDRFSARQFPNYSSELNVNALLLGDSALYLCASSPGGTVSQAEQFFGPGTRLTVL.

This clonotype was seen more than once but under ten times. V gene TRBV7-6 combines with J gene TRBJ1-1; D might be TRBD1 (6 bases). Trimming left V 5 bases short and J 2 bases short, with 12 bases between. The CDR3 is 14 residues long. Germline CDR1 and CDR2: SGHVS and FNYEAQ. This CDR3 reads CASSPRGANTEAFF. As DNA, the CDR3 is TGTGCCAGCAGCCCTCGGGGGGCTAACACTGAAGCTTTCTTT.

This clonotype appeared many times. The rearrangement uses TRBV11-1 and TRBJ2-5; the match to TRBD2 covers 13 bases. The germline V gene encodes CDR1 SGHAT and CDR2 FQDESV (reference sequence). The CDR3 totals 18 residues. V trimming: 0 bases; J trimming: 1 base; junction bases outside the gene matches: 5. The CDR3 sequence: CASSLAPGLAGSQETQYF. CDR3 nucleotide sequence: TGTGCCAGCAGCTTAGCTCCGGGACTAGCGGGGAGCCAAGAGACCCAGTACTTC.